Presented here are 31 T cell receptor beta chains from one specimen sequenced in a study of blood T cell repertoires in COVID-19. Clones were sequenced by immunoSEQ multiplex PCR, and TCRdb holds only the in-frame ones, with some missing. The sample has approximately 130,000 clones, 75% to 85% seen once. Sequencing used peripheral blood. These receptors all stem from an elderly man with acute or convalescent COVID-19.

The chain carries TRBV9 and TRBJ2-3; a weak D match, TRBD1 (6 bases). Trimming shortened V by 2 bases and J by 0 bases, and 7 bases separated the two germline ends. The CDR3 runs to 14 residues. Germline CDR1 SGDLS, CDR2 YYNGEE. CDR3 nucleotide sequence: TGTGCCAGCAGCGTGGGGGCCAGCACAGATACGCAGTATTTT. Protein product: CASSVGASTDTQYF.

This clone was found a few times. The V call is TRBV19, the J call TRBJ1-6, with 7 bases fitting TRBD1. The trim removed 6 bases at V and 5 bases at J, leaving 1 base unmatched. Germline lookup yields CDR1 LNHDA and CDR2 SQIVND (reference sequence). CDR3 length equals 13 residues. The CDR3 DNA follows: TGTGCCAGTAGGGGACAGAATAATTCACCCCTCCACTTT. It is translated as CASRGQNNSPLHF. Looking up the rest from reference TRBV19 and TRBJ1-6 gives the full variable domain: DGGITQSPKYLFRKEGQNVTLSCEQNLNHDAMYWYRQDPGQGLRLIYYSQIVNDFQKGDIAEGYSVSREKKESFPLTVTSAQKNPTAFYLCASRGQNNSPLHFGNGTRLTVT.

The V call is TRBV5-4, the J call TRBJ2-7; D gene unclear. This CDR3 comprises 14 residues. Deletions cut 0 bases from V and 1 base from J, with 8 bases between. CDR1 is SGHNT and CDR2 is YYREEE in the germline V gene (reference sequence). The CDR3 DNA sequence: TGTGCCAGCAGCTTGGCCGGCGGTTCCTACGAGCAGTACTTC. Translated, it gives CASSLAGGSYEQYF.

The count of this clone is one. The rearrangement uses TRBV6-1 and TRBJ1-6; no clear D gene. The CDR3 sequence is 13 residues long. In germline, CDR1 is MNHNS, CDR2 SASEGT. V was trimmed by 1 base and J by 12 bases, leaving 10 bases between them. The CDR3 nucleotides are TGTGCCAGCAGTGAAGAGGTTCAGGAACCCCTCCACTTT. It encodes CASSEEVQEPLHF.

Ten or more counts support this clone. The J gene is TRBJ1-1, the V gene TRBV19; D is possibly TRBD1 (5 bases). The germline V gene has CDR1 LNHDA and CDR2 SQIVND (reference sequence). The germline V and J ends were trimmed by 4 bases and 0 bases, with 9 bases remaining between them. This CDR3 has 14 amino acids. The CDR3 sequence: CASSTGFLNTEAFF. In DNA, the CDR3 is TGTGCCAGTAGTACAGGGTTTTTGAACACTGAAGCTTTCTTT.

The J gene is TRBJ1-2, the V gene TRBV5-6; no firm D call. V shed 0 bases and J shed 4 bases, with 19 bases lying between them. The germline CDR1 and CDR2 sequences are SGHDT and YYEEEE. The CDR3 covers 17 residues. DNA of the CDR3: TGTGCCAGCAGCTTGGATTTTGTGAACACCGATTCCTATGGCTACACCTTC. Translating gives CASSLDFVNTDSYGYTF.

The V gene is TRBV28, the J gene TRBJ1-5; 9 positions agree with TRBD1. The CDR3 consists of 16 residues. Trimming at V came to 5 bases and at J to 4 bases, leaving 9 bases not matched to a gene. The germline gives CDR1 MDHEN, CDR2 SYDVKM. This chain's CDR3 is CASSLEQGAGNQPQHF. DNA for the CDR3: TGTGCCAGCAGTCTAGAACAGGGGGCAGGAAATCAGCCCCAGCATTTT.

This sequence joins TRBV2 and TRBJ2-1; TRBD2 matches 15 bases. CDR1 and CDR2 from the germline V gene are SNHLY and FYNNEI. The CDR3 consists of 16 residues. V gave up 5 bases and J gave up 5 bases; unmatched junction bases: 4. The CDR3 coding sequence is TGTGCCAGCAGTAAAGGACTAGCGGGGGGGCACAATGAGCAGTTCTTC. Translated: CASSKGLAGGHNEQFF.

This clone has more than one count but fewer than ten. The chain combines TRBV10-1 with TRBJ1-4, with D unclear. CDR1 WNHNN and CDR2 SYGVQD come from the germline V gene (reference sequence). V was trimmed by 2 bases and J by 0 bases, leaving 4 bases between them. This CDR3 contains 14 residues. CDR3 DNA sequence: TGCGCCAGCAGTGAGCCCGCAACTAATGAAAAACTGTTTTTT. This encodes CASSEPATNEKLFF.

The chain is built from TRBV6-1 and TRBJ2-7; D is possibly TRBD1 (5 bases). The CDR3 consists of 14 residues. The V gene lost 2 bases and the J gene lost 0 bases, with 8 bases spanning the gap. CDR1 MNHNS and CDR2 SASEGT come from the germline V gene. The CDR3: CASSERGSSYEQYF. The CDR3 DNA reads TGTGCCAGCAGTGAAAGGGGCAGCTCCTACGAGCAGTACTTC.

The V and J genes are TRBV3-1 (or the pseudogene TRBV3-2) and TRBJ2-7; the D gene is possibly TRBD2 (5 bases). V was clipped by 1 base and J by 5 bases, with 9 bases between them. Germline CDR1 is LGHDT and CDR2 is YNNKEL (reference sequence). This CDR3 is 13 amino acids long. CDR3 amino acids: CASSQGSGNEQYF. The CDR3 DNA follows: TGTGCCAGCAGCCAAGGATCCGGGAACGAGCAGTACTTC.

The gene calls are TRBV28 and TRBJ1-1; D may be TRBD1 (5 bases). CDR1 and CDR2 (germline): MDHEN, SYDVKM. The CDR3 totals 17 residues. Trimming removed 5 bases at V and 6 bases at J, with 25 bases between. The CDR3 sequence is CASSRPTRGGKSAEAFF. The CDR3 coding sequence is TGTGCCAGCAGTCGCCCCACGAGGGGCGGGAAGAGCGCTGAAGCTTTCTTT.

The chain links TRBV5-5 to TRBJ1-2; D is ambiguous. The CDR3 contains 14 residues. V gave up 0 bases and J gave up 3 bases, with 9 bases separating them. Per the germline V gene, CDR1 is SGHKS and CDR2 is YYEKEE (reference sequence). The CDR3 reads CASSLESADYGYTF. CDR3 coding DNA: TGTGCCAGCAGCTTGGAATCGGCGGACTATGGCTACACCTTC.

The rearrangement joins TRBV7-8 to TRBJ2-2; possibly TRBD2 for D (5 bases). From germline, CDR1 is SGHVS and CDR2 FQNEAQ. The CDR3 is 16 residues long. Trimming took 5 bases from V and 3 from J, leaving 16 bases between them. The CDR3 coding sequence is TGTGCCAGCAGCCGTCGGAGGAGTTTGGACACCGGGGAGCTGTTTTTT. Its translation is CASSRRRSLDTGELFF.

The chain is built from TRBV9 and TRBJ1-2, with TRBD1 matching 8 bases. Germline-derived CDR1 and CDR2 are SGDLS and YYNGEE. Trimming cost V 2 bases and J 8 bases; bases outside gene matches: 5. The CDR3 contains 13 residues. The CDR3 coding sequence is TGTGCCAGCAGCGTTTCAGGGGGCCGGGGCTACACCTTC. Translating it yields CASSVSGGRGYTF.

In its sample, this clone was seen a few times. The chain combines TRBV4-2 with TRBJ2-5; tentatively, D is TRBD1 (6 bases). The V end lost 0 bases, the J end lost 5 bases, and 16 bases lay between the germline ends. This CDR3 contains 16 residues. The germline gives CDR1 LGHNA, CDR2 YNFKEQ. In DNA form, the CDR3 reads TGTGCCAGCAGCCAAGAATGGGGGCTAGGGTATGAGACCCAGTACTTC. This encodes CASSQEWGLGYETQYF.

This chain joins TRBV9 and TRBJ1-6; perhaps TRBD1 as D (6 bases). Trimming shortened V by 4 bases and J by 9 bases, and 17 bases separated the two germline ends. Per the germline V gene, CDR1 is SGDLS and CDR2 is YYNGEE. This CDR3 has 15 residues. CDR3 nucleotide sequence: TGTGCCAGCAGCCCTGGACAGTGGGGGGGTTCACCCCTCCACTTT. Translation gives CASSPGQWGGSPLHF.

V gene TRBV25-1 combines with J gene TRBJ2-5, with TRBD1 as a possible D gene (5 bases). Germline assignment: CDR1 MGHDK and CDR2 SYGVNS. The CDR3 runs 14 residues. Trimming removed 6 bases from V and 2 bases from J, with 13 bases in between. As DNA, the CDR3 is TGTGCCAGCAGGGGGCGTGGCAGACAAGAGACCCAGTACTTC. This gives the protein CASRGRGRQETQYF.

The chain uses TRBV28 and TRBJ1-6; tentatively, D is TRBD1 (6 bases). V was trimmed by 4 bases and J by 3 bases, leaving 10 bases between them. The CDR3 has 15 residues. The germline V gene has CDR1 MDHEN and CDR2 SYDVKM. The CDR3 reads CASSSGVVYNSPLHF. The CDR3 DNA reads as TGTGCCAGCAGTTCAGGGGTTGTCTATAATTCACCCCTCCACTTT.

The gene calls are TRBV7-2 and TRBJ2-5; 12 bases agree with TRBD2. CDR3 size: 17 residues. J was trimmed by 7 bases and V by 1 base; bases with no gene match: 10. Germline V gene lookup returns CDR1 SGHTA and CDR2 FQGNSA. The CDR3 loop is CASSLGLAGASGGTQYF. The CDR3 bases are TGTGCCAGCAGCTTAGGACTAGCGGGGGCCTCAGGAGGGACCCAGTACTTC.

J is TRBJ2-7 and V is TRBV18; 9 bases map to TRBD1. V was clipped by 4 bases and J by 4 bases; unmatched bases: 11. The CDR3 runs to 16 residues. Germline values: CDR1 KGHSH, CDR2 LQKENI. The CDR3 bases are TGTGCCAGCTCACGATCGGGACAGGGACCATCTTACGAGCAGTACTTC. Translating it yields CASSRSGQGPSYEQYF.

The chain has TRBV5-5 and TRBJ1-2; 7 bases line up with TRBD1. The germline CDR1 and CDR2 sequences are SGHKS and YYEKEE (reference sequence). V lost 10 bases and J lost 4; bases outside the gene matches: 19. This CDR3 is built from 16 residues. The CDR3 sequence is CAFALGPRDSSYGYTF. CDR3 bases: TGTGCCTTCGCGTTGGGCCCCAGGGACAGTTCCTATGGCTACACCTTC.

For the CDR3, the DNA is TGTGCCAGCTCTCTGACAGGGGGGGCCTACGAGCAGTACTTC. It specifies CASSLTGGAYEQYF. The chain combines TRBV27 with TRBJ2-7; 9 nucleotides align to TRBD1. There are 14 residues in the CDR3. With V trimmed by 8 bases and J by 2 bases, 7 bases remained unmatched. The germline V gene encodes CDR1 MNHEY and CDR2 SMNVEV (reference sequence).

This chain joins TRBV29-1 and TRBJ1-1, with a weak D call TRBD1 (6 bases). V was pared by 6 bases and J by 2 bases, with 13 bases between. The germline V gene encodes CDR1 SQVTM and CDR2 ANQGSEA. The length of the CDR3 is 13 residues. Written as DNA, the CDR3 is TGCAGCGTACCGGGACACAGAAACACTGAAGCTTTCTTT. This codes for CSVPGHRNTEAFF. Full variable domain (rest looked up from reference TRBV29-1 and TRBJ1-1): SAVISQKPSRDICQRGTSLTIQCQVDSQVTMMFWYRQQPGQSLTLIATANQGSEATYESGFVIDKFPISRPNLTFSTLTVSNMSPEDSSIYLCSVPGHRNTEAFFGQGTRLTVV.

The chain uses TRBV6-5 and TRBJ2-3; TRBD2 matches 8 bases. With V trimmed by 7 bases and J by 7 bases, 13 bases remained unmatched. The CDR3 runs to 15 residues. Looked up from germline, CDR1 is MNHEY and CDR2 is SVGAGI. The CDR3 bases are TGTGCCAGCATAGTGGGCGGGGGGCTTACTAATACGCAGTATTTT. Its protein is CASIVGGGLTNTQYF.

CDR3 sequence reads: CASSLQGFNTGELFF. CDR3 bases: TGTGCCAGCAGCCTCCAGGGGTTCAACACCGGGGAGCTGTTTTTT. The gene calls are TRBV9 and TRBJ2-2; TRBD1 might be the D (6 bases). Germline V CDR1 and CDR2: SGDLS, YYNGEE. There are 15 residues in the CDR3. The ends were cut back, 4 bases at V and 2 bases at J, with 12 bases in the middle.

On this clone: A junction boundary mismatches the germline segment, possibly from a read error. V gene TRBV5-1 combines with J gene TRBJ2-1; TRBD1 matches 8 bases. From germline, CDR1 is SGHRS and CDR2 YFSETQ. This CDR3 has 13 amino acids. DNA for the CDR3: TGCGCCAGCAGCTTGGACTACAGGGGGGACAGCGTCTTC. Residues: CASSLDYRGDSVF. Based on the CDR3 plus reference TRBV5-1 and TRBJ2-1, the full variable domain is KAGVTQTPRYLIKTRGQQVTLSCSPISGHRSVSWYQQTPGQGLQFLFEYFSETQRNKGNFPGRFSGRQFSNSRSEMNVSTLELGDSALYLCASSLDYRGDSVFGPGTRLTVL.

The CDR3 DNA reads TGTGCCAGCGCGCGCGGGGGGGAGTATGGCTACACCTTC. The encoded protein is CASARGGEYGYTF. The rearrangement joins TRBV6-5 to TRBJ1-2, with D tentatively TRBD1 (5 bases). Germline values: CDR1 MNHEY, CDR2 SVGAGI. CDR3 length equals 13 residues. Between the trimmed V and J ends, which lost 8 bases and 5 bases, there was a span of 15 bases.

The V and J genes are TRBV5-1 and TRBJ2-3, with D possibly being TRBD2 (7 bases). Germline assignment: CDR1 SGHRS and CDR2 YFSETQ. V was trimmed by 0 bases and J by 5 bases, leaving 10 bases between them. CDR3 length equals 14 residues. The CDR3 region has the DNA TGCGCCAGCAGCTTGGACAGGGAGGGAGATACGCAGTATTTT. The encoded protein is CASSLDREGDTQYF.

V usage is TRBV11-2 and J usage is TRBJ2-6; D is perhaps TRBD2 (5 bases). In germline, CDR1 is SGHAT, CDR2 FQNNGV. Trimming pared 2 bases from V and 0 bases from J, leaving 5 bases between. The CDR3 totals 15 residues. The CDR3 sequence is CASSLRGSGANVLTF. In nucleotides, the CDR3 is TGTGCCAGCAGCTTACGGGGCTCTGGGGCCAACGTCCTGACTTTC.

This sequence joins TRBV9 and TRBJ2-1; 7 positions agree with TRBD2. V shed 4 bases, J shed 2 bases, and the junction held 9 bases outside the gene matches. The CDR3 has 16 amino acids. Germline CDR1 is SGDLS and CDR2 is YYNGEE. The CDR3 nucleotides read TGTGCCAGCAGCCCAGAGGCGGGGGTGGCCTACAATGAGCAGTTCTTC. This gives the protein CASSPEAGVAYNEQFF.